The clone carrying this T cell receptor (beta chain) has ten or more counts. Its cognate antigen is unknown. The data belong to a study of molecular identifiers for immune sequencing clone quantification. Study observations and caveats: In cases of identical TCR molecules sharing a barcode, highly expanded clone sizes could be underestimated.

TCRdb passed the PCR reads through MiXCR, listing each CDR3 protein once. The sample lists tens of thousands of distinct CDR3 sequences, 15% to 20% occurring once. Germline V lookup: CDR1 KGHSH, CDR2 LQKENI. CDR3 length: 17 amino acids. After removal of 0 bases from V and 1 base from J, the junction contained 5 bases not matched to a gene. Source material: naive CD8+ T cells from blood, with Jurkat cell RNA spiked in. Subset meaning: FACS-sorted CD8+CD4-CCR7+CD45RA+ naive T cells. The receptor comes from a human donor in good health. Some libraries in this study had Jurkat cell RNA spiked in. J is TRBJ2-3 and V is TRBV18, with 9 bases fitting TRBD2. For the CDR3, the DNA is TGTGCCAGCTCACCACCGGATCTAGCGGGGCGCACAGATACGCAGTATTTT. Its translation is CASSPPDLAGRTDTQYF. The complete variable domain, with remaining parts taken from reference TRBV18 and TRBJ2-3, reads NAGVMQNPRHLVRRRGQEARLRCSPMKGHSHVYWYRQLPEEGLKFMVYLQKENIIDESGMPKERFSAEFPKEGPSILRIQQVVRGDSAAYFCASSPPDLAGRTDTQYFGPGTRLTVL.